The clone carrying this T cell receptor beta chain has a handful of counts. No antigen is known for it. Trimming took off 5 bases at V and 6 bases at J, with 15 bases between the two ends. The CDR3 is made up of 14 amino acids. The germline CDR1 and CDR2 sequences are MDHEN and SYDVKM. Via MiXCR, TCRdb re-called the reads, giving one row per CDR3 protein. Here the sample spans about 360,000 distinct CDR3 sequences, about a sixth being singletons. The data derive from a study of T cell repertoires in cytomegalovirus infection. Background on the study: Matching HLA type, along with CMV infection, was indicated by public TCR beta signatures. Study conclusions and caveats: Ex vivo responses were dominated by HLA-C-restricted CMV-specific TCR beta clonotypes.

The TCR originated in a human donor in good health (CMV status not recorded). Some clones in this sample may be carry-over from other donors' samples. This rearrangement joins TRBV28 to TRBJ2-3; D might be TRBD2 (6 bases). Sequencing was carried out using PBMCs. The CDR3 DNA is TGTGCCAGCAGTAAGCTGGATGGGAGGGATACGCAGTATTTT. Its protein product is CASSKLDGRDTQYF.